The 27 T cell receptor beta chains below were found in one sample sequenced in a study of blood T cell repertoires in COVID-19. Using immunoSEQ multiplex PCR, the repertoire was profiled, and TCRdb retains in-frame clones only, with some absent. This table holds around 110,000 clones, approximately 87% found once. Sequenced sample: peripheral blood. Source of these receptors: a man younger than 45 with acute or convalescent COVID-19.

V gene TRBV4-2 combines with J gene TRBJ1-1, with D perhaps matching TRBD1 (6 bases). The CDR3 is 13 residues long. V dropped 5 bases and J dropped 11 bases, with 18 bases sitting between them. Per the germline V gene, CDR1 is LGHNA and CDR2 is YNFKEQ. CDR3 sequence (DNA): TGTGCCAGCAGCGGACAAATGGGGGCGTGGGCTTTCTTT. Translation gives CASSGQMGAWAFF.

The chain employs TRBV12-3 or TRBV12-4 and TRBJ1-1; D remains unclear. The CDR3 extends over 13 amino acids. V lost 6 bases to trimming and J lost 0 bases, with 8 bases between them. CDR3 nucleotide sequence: TGTGCCAGCAGCAGAGGAGTGAACACTGAAGCTTTCTTT. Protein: CASSRGVNTEAFF.

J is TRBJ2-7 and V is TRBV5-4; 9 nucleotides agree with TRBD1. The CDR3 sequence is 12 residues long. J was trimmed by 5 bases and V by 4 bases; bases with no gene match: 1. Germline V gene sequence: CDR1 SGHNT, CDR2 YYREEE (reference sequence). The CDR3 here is CASSGTGNEQYF. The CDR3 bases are TGTGCCAGCAGCGGGACAGGGAACGAGCAGTACTTC.

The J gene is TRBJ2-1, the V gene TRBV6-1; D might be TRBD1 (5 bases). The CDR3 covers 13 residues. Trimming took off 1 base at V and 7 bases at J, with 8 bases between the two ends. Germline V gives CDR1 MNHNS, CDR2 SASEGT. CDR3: CASSEVAGNEQFF. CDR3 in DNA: TGTGCCAGCAGTGAAGTTGCAGGGAATGAGCAGTTCTTC.

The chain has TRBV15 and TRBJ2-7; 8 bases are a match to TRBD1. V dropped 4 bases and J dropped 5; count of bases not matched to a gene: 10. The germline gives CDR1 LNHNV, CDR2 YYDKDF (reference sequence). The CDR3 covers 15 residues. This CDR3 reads CATSTRTGSLDEQYF. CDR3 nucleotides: TGTGCCACCAGCACTAGGACAGGGTCGTTGGACGAGCAGTACTTC.

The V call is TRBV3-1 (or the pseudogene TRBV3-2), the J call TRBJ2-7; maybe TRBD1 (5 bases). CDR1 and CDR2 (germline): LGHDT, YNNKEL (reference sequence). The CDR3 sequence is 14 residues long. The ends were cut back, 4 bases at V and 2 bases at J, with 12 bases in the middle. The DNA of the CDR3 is TGTGCCAGCAGCCCCCCTGTCAGGGCCTACGAGCAGTACTTC. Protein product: CASSPPVRAYEQYF.

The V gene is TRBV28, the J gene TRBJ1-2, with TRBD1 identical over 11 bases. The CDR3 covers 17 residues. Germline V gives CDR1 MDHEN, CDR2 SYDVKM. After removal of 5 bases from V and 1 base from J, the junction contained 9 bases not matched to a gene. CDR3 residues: CASSVGTGGNFNYGYTF. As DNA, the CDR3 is TGTGCCAGCAGTGTCGGGACAGGGGGAAATTTTAACTATGGCTACACCTTC.

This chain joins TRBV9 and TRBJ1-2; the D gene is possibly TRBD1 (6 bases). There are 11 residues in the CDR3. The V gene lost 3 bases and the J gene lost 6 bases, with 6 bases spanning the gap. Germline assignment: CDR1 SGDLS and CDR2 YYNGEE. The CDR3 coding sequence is TGTGCCAGCAGCGGGACAGATGGCTACACCTTC. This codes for CASSGTDGYTF.

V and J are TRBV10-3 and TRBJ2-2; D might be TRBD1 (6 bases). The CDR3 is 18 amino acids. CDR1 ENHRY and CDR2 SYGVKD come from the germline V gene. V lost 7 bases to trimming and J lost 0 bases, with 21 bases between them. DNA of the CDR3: TGTGCCATCACCGAAGGGGGTCGGGGCTTTACGAACACCGGGGAGCTGTTTTTT. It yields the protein CAITEGGRGFTNTGELFF.

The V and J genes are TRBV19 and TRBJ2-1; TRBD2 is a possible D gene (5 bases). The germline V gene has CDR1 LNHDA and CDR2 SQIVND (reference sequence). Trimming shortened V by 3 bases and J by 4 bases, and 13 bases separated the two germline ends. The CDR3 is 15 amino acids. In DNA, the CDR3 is TGTGCCAGTAGTATGGAACTAGTGGGGTACAATGAGCAGTTCTTC. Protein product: CASSMELVGYNEQFF.

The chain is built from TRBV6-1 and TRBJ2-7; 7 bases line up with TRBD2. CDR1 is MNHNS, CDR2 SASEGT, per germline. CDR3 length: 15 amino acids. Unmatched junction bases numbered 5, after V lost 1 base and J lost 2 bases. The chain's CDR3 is CASSEGIAGAYEQYV. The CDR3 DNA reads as TGTGCCAGCAGTGAAGGGATAGCGGGTGCCTACGAGCAGTACGTC.

The chain's CDR3 is CASSWSRDRENSPLHF. CDR3 nucleotides: TGTGCCAGCAGCTGGAGCCGGGACAGGGAGAATTCACCCCTCCACTTT. The V call is TRBV7-2, the J call TRBJ1-6; 9 bases are a match to TRBD1. The CDR3 is made up of 16 amino acids. The V segment lost 4 bases and the J segment 7 bases; nucleotides outside the gene matches: 8. Germline V gene data show CDR1 as SGHTA and CDR2 as FQGNSA.

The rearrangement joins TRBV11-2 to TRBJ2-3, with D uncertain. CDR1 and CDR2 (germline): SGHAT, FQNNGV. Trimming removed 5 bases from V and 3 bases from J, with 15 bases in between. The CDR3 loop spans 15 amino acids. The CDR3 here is CASSRVVFRTDTQYF. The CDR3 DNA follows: TGTGCCAGCAGCCGGGTAGTTTTTAGGACAGATACGCAGTATTTT. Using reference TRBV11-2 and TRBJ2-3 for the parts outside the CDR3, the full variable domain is EAGVAQSPRYKIIEKRQSVAFWCNPISGHATLYWYQQILGQGPKLLIQFQNNGVVDDSQLPKDRFSAERLKGVDSTLKIQPAKLEDSAVYLCASSRVVFRTDTQYFGPGTRLTVL.

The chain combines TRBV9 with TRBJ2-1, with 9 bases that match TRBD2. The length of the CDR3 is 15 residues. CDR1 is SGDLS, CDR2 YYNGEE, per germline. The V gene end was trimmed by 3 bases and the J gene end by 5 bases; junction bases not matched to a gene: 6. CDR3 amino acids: CASSATRGGDNEQFF. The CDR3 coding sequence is TGTGCCAGCAGCGCAACGCGGGGGGGTGACAATGAGCAGTTCTTC.

In DNA form, the CDR3 reads TGTGCCAGCAGCCTGGGACTGGGGAGCTCCTACGAGCAGTACTTC. This translates into CASSLGLGSSYEQYF. The V gene is TRBV7-2, the J gene TRBJ2-7; maybe TRBD2 (6 bases). V was clipped by 5 bases and J by 0 bases, with 14 bases between them. Germline V gene sequence: CDR1 SGHTA, CDR2 FQGNSA. The CDR3 totals 15 residues.

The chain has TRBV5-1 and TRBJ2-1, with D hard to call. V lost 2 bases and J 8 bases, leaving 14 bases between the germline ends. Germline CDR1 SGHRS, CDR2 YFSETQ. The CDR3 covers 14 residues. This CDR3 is CASSFVAGYDEQFF. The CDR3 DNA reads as TGCGCCAGCAGCTTCGTAGCCGGTTACGATGAGCAGTTCTTC.

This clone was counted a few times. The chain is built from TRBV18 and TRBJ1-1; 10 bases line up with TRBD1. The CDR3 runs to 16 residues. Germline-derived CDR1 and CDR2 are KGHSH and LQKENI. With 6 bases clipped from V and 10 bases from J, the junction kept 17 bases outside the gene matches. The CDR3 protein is CASSPTRTGGDKGAFF. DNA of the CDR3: TGTGCCAGCTCCCCCACAAGGACAGGGGGGGACAAGGGAGCTTTCTTT.

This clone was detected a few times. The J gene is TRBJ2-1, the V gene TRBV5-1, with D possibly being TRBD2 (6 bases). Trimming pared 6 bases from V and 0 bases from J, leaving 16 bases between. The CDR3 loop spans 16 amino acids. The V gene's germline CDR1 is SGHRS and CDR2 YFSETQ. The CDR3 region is CASTPSGGGSYNEQFF. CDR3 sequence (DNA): TGCGCCAGCACTCCCTCCGGGGGAGGCTCCTACAATGAGCAGTTCTTC. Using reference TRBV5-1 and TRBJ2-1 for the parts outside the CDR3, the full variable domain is KAGVTQTPRYLIKTRGQQVTLSCSPISGHRSVSWYQQTPGQGLQFLFEYFSETQRNKGNFPGRFSGRQFSNSRSEMNVSTLELGDSALYLCASTPSGGGSYNEQFFGPGTRLTVL.

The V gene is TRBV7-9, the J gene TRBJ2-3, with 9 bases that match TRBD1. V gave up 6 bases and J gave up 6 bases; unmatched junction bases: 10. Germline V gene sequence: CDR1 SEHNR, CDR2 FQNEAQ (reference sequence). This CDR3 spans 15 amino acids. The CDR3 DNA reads TGTGCCAGCAGGTCCCTAGAGGGGACAGGGGATACGCAGTATTTT. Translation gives CASRSLEGTGDTQYF.

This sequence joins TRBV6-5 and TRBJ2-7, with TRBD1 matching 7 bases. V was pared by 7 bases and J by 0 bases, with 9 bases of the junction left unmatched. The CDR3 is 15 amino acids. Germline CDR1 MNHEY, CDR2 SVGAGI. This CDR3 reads CASTSTGTASYEQYF. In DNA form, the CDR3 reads TGTGCCAGCACCTCTACCGGGACAGCCTCCTACGAGCAGTACTTC.

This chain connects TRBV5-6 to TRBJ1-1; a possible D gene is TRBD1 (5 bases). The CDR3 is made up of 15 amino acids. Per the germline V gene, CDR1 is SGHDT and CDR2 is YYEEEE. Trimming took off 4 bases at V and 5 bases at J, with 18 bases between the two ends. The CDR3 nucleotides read TGTGCCAGCAGCCCTGTTTTGGGGGGAGGTACTGAAGCTTTCTTT. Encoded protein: CASSPVLGGGTEAFF.

DNA of the CDR3: TGTGCCAGTGGGCAGGGGGCGCGGAGGACTGAAGCTTTCTTT. This sequence encodes CASGQGARRTEAFF. This chain links TRBV19 with TRBJ1-1; TRBD1 matches 8 bases. Germline V gives CDR1 LNHDA, CDR2 SQIVND (reference sequence). V lost 8 bases and J lost 5; bases outside the gene matches: 10. The length of the CDR3 is 14 residues.

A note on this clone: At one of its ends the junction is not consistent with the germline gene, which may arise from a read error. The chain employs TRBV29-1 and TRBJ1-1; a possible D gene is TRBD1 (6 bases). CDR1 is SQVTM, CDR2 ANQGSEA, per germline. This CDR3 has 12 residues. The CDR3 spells CSVETGPSEAFF. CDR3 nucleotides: TGCAGCGTTGAGACAGGTCCCTCTGAAGCTTTTTTT.

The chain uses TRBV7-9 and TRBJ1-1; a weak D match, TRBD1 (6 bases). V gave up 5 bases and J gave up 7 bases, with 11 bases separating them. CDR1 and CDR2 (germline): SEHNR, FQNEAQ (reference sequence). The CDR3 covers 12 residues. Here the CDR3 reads CASSMTGYEAFF. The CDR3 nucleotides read TGTGCCAGCAGCATGACAGGTTATGAAGCTTTCTTT.

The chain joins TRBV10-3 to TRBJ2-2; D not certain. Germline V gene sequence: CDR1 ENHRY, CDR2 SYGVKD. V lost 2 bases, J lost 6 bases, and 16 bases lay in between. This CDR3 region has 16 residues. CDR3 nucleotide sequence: TGTGCCATCAGTGAGCCGGCGGTAGCCGGGTCCGGGGAGCTGTTTTTT. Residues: CAISEPAVAGSGELFF.

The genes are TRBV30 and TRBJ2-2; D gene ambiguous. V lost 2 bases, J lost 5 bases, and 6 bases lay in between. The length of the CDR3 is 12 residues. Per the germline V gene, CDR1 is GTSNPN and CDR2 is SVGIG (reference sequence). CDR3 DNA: TGTGCCTGGAGTCGCACTACCGGGGAGCTGTTTTTT. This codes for CAWSRTTGELFF.

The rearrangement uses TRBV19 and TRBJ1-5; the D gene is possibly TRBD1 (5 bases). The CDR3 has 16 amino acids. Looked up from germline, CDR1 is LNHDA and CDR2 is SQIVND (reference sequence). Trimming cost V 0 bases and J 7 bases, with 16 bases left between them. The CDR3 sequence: CASSIDRSREWQPQHF. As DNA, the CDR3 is TGTGCCAGTAGTATAGATCGGAGCAGGGAATGGCAGCCCCAGCATTTT. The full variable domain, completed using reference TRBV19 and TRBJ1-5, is DGGITQSPKYLFRKEGQNVTLSCEQNLNHDAMYWYRQDPGQGLRLIYYSQIVNDFQKGDIAEGYSVSREKKESFPLTVTSAQKNPTAFYLCASSIDRSREWQPQHFGDGTRLSIL.